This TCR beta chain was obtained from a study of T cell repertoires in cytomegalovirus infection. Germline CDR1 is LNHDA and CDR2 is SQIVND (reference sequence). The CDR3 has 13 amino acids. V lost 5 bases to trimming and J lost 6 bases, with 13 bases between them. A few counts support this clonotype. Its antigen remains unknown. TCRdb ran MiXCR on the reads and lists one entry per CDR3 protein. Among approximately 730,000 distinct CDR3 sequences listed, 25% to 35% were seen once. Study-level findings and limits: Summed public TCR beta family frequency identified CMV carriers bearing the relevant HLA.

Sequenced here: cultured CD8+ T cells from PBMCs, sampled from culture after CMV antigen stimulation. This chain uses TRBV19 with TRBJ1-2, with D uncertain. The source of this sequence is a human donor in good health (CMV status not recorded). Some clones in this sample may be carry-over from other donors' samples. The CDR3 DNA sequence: TGTGCCAGTAGTCACACCGGACCGGATGGCTACACCTTC. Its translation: CASSHTGPDGYTF.